A single sample is the source of the 2 T cell receptor beta chains below, sequenced in a study of blood T cell repertoires in COVID-19. The assay was immunoSEQ multiplex PCR, and TCRdb's table has in-frame clones only and misses some. In the table there are roughly 270,000 clones, around 90% of which are singletons. Sequencing was performed on peripheral blood. The receptors shown here come from a man between 18 and 29 years old with active or convalescent COVID-19.

In the case of this clone: A read error may account for a junction end that differs from germline. J is TRBJ1-1 and V is TRBV19, with D possibly matching TRBD1 (6 bases). The CDR3 sequence is 14 residues long. The V gene's germline CDR1 is LNHDA and CDR2 SQIVND (reference sequence). In DNA, the CDR3 is TGTGTCAGTAGTTTGAACCCAGGGGAGACTGAAGCTTTCTTT. It specifies CVSSLNPGETEAFF.

The chain uses TRBV13 and TRBJ2-3, with 8 bases fitting TRBD1. The V and J ends lost 0 bases and 4 bases, in that order; junction bases with no gene match: 6. The CDR3 totals 16 residues. Germline CDR1 PRHDT, CDR2 FYEKMQ (reference sequence). As DNA, the CDR3 is TGTGCCAGCAGCTTAGGTGCCGGACAGGGTCCAGATACGCAGTATTTT. Encoded protein: CASSLGAGQGPDTQYF. Looking up the rest from reference TRBV13 and TRBJ2-3 gives the full variable domain: AAGVIQSPRHLIKEKRETATLKCYPIPRHDTVYWYQQGPGQDPQFLISFYEKMQSDKGSIPDRFSAQQFSDYHSELNMSSLELGDSALYFCASSLGAGQGPDTQYFGPGTRLTVL.